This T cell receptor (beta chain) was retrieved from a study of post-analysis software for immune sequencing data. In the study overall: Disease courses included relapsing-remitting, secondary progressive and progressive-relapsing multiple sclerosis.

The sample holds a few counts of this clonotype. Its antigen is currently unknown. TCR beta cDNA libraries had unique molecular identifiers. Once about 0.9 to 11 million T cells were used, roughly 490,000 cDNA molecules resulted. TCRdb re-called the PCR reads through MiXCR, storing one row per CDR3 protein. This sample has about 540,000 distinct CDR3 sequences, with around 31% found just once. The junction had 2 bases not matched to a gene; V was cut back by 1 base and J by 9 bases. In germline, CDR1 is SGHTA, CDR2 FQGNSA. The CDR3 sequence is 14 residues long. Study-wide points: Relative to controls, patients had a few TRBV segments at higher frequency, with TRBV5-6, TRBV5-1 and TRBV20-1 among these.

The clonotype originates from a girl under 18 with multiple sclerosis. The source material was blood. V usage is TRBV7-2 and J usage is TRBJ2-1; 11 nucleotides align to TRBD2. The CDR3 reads CASSLEGLAVEQFF. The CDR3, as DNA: TGTGCCAGCAGCTTAGAGGGACTAGCGGTTGAGCAGTTCTTC.